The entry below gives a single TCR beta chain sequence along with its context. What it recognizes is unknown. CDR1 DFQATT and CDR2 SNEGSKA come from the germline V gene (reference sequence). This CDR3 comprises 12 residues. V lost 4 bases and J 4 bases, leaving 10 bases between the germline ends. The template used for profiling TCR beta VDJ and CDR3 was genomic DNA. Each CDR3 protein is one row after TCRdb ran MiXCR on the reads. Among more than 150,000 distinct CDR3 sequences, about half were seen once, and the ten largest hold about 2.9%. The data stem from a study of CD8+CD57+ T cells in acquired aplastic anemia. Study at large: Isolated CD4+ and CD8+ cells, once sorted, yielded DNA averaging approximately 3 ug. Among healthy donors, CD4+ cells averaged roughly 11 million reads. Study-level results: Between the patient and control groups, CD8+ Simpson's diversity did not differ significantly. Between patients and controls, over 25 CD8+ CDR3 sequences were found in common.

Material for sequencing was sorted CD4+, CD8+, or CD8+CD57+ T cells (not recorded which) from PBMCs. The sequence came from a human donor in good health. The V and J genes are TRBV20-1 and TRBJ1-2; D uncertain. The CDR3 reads CSAISGGYGYTF. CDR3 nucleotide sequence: TGCAGTGCTATTTCTGGAGGCTATGGCTACACCTTC.